This T cell receptor beta chain was obtained from a study of T-cell memory formation after mild COVID-19. As regards this clonotype: The antigen is undetermined.

TCRdb reprocessed the 5' RACE reads with MiXCR, giving one entry per CDR3 protein. Of 70,000 to 100,000 distinct CDR3 sequences listed, approximately 16% are singletons. General observations from the study: The appearance of some responding clones in pre-infection memory suggested that cross-reactive memory joined. Day 15 to 85 contractors were CD4/CD8 balanced; later expanders leaned CD4+. Day 37-peaking second-wave clones had unconfirmed SARS-CoV-2 specificity.

This CDR3 has 16 amino acids. Germline CDR1 reads SGHVS; CDR2 reads FQNEAQ. The V and J ends lost 3 bases and 12 bases, in that order; junction bases with no gene match: 10. This receptor was obtained from a man aged 18 to 30 who had mild COVID-19 (a few samples of this study predate the infection). Cell type and time point are not known. Sequencing used PBMCs or a T cell subset sorted from them (not recorded which). The rearrangement links TRBV7-8 to TRBJ2-1, with 14 bases matching TRBD2. The CDR3 loop is CASSFQTSGGAGGQFF. CDR3 DNA sequence: TGTGCCAGCAGCTTCCAGACTAGCGGGGGGGCCGGTGGGCAGTTCTTC.